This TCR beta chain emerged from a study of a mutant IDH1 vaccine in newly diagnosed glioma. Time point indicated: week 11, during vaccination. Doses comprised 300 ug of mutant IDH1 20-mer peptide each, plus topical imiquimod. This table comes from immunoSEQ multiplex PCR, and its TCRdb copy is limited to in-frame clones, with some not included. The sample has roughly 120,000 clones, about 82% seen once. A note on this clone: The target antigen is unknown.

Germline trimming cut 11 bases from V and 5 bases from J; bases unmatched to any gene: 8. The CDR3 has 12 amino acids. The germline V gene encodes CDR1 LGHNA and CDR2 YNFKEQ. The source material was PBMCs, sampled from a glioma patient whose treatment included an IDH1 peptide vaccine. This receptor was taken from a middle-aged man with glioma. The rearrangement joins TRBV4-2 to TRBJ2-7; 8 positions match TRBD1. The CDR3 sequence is CASTGAEHEQYF. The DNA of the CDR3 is TGTGCCTCGACAGGGGCTGAACACGAGCAGTACTTC.